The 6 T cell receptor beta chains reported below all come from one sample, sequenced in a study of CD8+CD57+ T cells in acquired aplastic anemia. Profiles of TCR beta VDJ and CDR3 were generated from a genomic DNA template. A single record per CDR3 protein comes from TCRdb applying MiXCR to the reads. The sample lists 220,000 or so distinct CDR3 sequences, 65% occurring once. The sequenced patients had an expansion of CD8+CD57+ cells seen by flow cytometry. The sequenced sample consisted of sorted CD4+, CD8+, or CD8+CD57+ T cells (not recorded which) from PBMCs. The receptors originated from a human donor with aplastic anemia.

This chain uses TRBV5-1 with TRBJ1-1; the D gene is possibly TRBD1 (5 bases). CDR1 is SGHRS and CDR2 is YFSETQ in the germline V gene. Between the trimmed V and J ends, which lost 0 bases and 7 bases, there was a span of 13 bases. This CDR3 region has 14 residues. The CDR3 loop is CASSLAGTSNEAFF. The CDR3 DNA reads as TGCGCCAGCAGCTTGGCCGGGACTTCGAATGAAGCTTTCTTT.

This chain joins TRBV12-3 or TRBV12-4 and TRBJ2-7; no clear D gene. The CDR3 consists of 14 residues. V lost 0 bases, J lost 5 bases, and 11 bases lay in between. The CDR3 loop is CASSLAGSFDEQYF. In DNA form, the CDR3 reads TGTGCCAGCAGTTTAGCGGGAAGTTTCGACGAGCAGTACTTC.

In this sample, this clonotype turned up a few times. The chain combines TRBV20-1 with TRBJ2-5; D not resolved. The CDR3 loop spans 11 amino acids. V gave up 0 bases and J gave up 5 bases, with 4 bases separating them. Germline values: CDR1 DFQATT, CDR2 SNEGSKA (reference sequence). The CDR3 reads CSAREGETQYF. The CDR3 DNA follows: TGCAGTGCTAGAGAGGGGGAGACCCAGTACTTC.

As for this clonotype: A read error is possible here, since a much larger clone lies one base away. CDR3: CATSRVRNTEVFF. DNA for the CDR3: TGTGCCACCAGCAGAGTAAGAAACACTGAAGTTTTCTTT. This chain links TRBV15 with TRBJ1-1, with D unclear. The germline V gene has CDR1 LNHNV and CDR2 YYDKDF (reference sequence). CDR3 length: 13 residues. Looking up the rest from reference TRBV15 and TRBJ1-1 gives the full variable domain: DAMVIQNPRYQVTQFGKPVTLSCSQTLNHNVMYWYQQKSSQAPKLLFHYYDKDFNNEADTPDNFQSRRPNTSFCFLDIRSPGLGDTAMYLCATSRVRNTEVFFGQGTRLTVV.

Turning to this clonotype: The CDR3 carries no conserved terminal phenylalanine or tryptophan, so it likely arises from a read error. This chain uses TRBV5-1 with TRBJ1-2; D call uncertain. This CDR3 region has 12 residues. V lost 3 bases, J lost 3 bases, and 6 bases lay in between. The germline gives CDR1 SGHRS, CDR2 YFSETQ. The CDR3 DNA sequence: TGCGCCAGCAGCTCAGCATACTATGGCTACACCTGC. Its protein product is CASSSAYYGYTC.

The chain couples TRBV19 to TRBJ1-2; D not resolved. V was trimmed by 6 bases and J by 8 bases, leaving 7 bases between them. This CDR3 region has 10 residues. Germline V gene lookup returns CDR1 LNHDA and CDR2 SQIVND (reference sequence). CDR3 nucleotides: TGTGCCAGTAGAGATGGGGGCTACACCTTC. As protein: CASRDGGYTF.